This TCR beta chain emerged from a study of human T cells and chemical hapten exposure. MiXCR, applied by TCRdb to the RACE reads, yields one record per CDR3 protein. The table shows about 65,000 distinct CDR3 sequences, with under 7.5% occurring only once. There are many counts of this clonotype. No antigen is known for it. The time point here: healthy volunteer bleed at 6 weeks. Unfractionated whole blood yielded total RNA. The germline V gene encodes CDR1 SQVTM and CDR2 ANQGSEA. This CDR3 spans 10 amino acids. The ends were cut back, 4 bases at V and 4 bases at J, with 4 bases in the middle. Study conclusions and caveats: DPC sensitization did not alter TCRs above 1 in 1000 frequency.

This TCR was sampled from a female donor in good health. Some clones in this sample may be carry-over from other donors' samples. Sequencing used whole blood. This rearrangement joins TRBV29-1 to TRBJ2-5; unclear D gene. Written as DNA, the CDR3 is TGCAGCGTTGGGGGAGAGACCCAGTACTTC. It translates to CSVGGETQYF.